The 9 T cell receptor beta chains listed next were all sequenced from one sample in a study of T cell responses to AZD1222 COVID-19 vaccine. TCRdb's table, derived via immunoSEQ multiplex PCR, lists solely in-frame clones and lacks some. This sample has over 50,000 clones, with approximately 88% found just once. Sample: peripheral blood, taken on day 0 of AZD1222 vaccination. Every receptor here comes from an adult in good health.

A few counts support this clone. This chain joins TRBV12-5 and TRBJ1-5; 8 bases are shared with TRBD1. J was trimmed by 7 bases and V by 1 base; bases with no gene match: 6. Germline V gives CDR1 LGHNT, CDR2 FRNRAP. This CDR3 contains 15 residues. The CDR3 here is CASGLAGQGGQPQHF. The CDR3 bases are TGTGCTAGTGGTTTGGCAGGACAGGGCGGGCAGCCCCAGCATTTT.

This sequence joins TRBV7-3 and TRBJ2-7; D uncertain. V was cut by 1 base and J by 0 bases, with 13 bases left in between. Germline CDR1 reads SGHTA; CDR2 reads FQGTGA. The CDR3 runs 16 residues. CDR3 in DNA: TGTGCCAGCAGCTTAAACGGGCCAGGCAGCTCCTACGAGCAGTACTTC. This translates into CASSLNGPGSSYEQYF.

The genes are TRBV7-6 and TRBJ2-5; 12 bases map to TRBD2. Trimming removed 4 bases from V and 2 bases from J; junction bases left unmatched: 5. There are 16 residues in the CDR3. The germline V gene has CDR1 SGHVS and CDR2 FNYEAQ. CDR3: CASSSRLAGVQETQYF. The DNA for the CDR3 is TGTGCCAGCAGCTCAAGACTAGCGGGAGTACAAGAGACCCAGTACTTC. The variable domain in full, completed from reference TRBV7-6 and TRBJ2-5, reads GAGVSQSPRYKVTKRGQDVALRCDPISGHVSLYWYRQALGQGPEFLTYFNYEAQQDKSGLPNDRFSAERPEGSISTLTIQRTEQRDSAMYRCASSSRLAGVQETQYFGPGTRLLVL.

The CDR3 spells CASTKPSVGGELFF. In nucleotides, the CDR3 is TGTGCCAGCACTAAACCCTCGGTGGGCGGGGAGCTGTTTTTT. This chain joins TRBV27 and TRBJ2-2, with D hard to call. The CDR3 sequence is 14 residues long. Germline CDR1 and CDR2: MNHEY and SMNVEV (reference sequence). V was trimmed by 7 bases and J by 7 bases, leaving 16 bases between them.

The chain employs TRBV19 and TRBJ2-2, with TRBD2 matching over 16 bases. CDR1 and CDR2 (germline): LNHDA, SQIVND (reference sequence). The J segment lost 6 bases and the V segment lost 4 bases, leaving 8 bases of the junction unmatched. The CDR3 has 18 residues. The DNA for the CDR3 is TGTGCCAGTAGTACCCCCCTGGGACTAGCGGGAGGGTCCGGGGAGCTGTTTTTT. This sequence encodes CASSTPLGLAGGSGELFF.

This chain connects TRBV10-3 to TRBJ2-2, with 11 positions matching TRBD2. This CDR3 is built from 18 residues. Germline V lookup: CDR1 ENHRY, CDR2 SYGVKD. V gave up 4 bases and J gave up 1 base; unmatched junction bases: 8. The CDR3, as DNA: TGTGCCATCAGTGGCACGACTAGCGGGAATGTGAACACCGGGGAGCTGTTTTTT. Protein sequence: CAISGTTSGNVNTGELFF.

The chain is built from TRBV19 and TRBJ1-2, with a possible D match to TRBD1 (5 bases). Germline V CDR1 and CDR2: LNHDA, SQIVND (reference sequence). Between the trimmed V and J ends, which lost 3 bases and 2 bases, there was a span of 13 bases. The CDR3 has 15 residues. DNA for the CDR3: TGTGCCAGTAGTATGGGGCCCGCGGGGAACTATGGCTACACCTTC. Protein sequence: CASSMGPAGNYGYTF.

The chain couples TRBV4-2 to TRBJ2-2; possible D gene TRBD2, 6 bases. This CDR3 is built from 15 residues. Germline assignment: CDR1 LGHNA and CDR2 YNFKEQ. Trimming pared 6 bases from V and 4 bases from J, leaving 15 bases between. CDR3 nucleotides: TGTGCCAGCAGTCACGGCCGGGACTTCACCGGGGAGCTGTTTTTT. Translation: CASSHGRDFTGELFF.

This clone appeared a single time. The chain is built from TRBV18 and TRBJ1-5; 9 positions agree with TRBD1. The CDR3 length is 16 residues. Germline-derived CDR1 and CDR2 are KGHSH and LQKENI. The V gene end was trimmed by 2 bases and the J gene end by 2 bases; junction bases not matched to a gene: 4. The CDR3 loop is CASSPTGGAGNQPQHF. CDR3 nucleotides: TGTGCCAGCTCACCAACAGGGGGCGCGGGCAATCAGCCCCAGCATTTT.